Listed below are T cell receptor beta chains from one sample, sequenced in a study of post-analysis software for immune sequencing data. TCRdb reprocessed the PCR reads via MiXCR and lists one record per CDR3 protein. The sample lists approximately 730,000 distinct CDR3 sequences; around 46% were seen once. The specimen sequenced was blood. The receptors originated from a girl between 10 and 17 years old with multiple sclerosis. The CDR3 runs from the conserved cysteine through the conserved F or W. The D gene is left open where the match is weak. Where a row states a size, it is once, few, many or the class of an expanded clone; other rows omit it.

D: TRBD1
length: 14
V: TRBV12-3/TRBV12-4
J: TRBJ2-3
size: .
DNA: TGTGCCAGCAGGAAGGGACAGAGCACAGATACGCAGTATTTT
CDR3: CASRKGQSTDTQYF

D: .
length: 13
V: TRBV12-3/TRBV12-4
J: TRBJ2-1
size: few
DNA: TGTGCCAGCAGCACGCGACAGGACAATGAGCAGTTCTTC
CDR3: CASSTRQDNEQFF

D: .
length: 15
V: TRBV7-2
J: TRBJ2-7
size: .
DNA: TGTGCCAGCATCATGGAGGTCCTGGGCTCCTACGAGCAGTACTTC
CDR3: CASIMEVLGSYEQYF

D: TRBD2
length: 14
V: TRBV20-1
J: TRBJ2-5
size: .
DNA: TGCAGTGCTAGAGATTTTGCGGGAGGAGAGACCCAGTACTTC
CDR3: CSARDFAGGETQYF

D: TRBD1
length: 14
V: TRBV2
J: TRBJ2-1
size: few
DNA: TGTGCCAGCCACGAGGACAGGGGAATCAATGAGCAGTTCTTC
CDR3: CASHEDRGINEQFF

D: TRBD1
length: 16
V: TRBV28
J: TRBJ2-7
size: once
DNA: TGTGCCAGCAGTGACTGGACAGGGCCCAGTTCCAACGAGCAGTACTTC
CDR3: CASSDWTGPSSNEQYF

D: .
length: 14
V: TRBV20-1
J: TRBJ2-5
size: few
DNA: TGCAGTGCAGACTCCGGGACCAGGGTAGAGACCCAGTACTTC
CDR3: CSADSGTRVETQYF

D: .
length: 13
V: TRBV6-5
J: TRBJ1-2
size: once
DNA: TGTGCCAGCAGACACGACGGGGACTATGGCTACACCTTC
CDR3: CASRHDGDYGYTF

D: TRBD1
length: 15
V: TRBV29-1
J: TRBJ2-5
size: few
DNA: TGCAGCGTTGAAGGAGACAGGGGGCGGGGAGAGACCCAGTACTTC
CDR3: CSVEGDRGRGETQYF

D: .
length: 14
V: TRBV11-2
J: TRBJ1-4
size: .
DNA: TGTGCCAGCAGCGGGAACGTGGGGAATGAAAAACTGTTTTTT
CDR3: CASSGNVGNEKLFF

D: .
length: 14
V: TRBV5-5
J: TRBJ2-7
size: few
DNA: TGTGCCAGCAGCCGGGACCCGAGCTCCTACGAGCAGTACTTC
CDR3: CASSRDPSSYEQYF

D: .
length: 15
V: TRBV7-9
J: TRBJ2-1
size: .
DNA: TGTGCCAGCAGCCAGCAGGGCGGGGACTACAATGAGCAGTTCTTC
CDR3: CASSQQGGDYNEQFF

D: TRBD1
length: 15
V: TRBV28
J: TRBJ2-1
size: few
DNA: TGTGCCAGCAGCACCGGGACAGGGCAGACAAAAGAGCAGTTCTTC
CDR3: CASSTGTGQTKEQFF

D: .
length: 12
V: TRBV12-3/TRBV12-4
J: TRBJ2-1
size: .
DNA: TGTGCCAGCAGTCAGGGGGAGGGTGAGCAGTTCTTC
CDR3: CASSQGEGEQFF

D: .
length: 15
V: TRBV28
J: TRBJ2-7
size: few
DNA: TGTGCCAGCAGTTTAGGGGGGGCCGAGACCTACGAGCAGTACTTC
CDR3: CASSLGGAETYEQYF

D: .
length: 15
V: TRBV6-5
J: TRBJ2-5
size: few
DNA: TGTGCCAGGGGTGTGAGACGGCCTTACCAAGAGACCCAGTACTTC
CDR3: CARGVRRPYQETQYF

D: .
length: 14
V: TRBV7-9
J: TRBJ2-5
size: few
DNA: TGTGCCAGCAGCTTAGAGCGGCAGTTTGAGACCCAGTACTTC
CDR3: CASSLERQFETQYF

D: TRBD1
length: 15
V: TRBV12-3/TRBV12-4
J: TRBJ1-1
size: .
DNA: TGTGCCAGCAGTTTGGACAGGGGATTGAACACTGAAGCTTTCTTT
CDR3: CASSLDRGLNTEAFF

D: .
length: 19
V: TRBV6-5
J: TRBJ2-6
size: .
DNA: TGTGCCAGCAGTTACTTAACCAGGGGCGCCTACTCTGGGGCCAACGTCCTGACTTTC
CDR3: CASSYLTRGAYSGANVLTF

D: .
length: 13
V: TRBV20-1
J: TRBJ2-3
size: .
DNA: TGCAGAACCAGCGTGAACCAGGCAGATACGCAGTATTTT
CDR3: CRTSVNQADTQYF

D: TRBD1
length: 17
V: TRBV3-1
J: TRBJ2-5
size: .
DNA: TGTGCCAGCAGCCAAGATTTTCGGAGACAGGGTCTAGAGACCCAGTACTTC
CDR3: CASSQDFRRQGLETQYF

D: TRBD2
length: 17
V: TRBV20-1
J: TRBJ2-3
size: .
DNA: TGCAGTGCTAATCCCCTAGCGGGGTCCTCTAGCACAGATACGCAGTATTTT
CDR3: CSANPLAGSSSTDTQYF

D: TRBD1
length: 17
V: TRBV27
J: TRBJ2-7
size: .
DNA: TGTGCCAGCAGTCCGAGACTCGACAGGGGGGGTTACAATGAGCAGTACTTC
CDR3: CASSPRLDRGGYNEQYF

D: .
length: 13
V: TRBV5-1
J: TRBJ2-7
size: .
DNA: TGCGCCAGCAGACCAGACGGTTACAATGAGCAGTACTTC
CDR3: CASRPDGYNEQYF

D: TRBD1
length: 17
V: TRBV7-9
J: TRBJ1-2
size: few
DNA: TGTGCCAGCAGCTTAGTGGCCGGGACAGGGGGAGGATATGGCTACACCTTC
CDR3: CASSLVAGTGGGYGYTF

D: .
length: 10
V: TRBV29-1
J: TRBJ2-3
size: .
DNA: TGCAGCTCCGGGGAGGATACGCAGTATTTT
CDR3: CSSGEDTQYF

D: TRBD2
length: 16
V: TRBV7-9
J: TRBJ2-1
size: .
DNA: TGTGCCAGCAGCTTCCGGACTAGCGGGGGTTACAATGAGCAGTTCTTC
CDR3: CASSFRTSGGYNEQFF

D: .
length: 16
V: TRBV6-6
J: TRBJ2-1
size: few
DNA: TGTGCCAGCAGTTACTCCGGGAGCCCCACCTACAATGAGCAGTTCTTC
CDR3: CASSYSGSPTYNEQFF

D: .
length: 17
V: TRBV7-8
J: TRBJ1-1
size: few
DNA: TGTGCCAGCAGCTTAGGACCATCTCGGGGGACGAACACTGAAGCTTTCTTT
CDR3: CASSLGPSRGTNTEAFF

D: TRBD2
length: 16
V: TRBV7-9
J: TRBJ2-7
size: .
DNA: TGTGCCAGCAGCTTATCCAGCGGGAGGGGTATGGGCGAGCAGTACTTC
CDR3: CASSLSSGRGMGEQYF

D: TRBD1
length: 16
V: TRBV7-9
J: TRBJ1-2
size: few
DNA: TGTGCCAGCAGCTCAGGGACAGCCATCCCCTACTATGGCTACACCTTC
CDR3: CASSSGTAIPYYGYTF

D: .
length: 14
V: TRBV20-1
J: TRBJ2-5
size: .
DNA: TGCAGTGTTAGAGGGCCGGGAGACCAAGAGACCCAGTACTTC
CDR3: CSVRGPGDQETQYF

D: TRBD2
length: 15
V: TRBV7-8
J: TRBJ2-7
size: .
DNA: TGTGCCAGCAGCCCCAGCGGGAGGGGGATCTACGAGCAGTACTTC
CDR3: CASSPSGRGIYEQYF

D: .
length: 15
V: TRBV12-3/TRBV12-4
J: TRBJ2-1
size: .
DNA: TGTGCCAGCAGTTGGGCGGAGGCATCTTACAATGAGCAGTTCTTC
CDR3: CASSWAEASYNEQFF

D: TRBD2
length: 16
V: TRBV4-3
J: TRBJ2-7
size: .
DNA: TGCGCCAGCAGCCAAGATCTTCCTAGCGGAGACTACGAGCAGTACTTC
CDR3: CASSQDLPSGDYEQYF

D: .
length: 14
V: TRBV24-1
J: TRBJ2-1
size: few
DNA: TGTGCCACCAGTGATTCAGGGGGGCCGCATGAGCAGTTCTTC
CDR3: CATSDSGGPHEQFF

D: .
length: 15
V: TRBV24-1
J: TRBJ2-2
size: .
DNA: TGTGCCACGAGTGCGGTACTCCCGGGGGCCGGGGAGCTGTTTTTT
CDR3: CATSAVLPGAGELFF

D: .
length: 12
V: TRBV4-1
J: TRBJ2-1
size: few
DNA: TGCGCCAGCAGCCAAGATCTTGGGGAGCAGTTCTTC
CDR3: CASSQDLGEQFF

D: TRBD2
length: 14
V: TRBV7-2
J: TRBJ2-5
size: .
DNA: TGTGCCAGCGCTAGCGGGCGATTCCAAGAGACCCAGTACTTC
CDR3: CASASGRFQETQYF

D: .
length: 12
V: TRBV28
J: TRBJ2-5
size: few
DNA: TGTGCCAGCAGTGAATATGGGGAGACCCAGTACTTC
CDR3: CASSEYGETQYF

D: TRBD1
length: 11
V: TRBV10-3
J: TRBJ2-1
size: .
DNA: TGTGCCATCAGGACAGGGAATGAGCAGTTCTTC
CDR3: CAIRTGNEQFF

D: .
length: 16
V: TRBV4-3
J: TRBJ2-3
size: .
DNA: TGCGCCAGCAGCCGGGAGAGGGCTGCGAGCACAGATACGCAGTATTTT
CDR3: CASSRERAASTDTQYF

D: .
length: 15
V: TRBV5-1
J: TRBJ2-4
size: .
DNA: TGCGCCAGCAGCTTGCGCGGGACCCAGGGAGACATTCAGTACTTC
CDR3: CASSLRGTQGDIQYF

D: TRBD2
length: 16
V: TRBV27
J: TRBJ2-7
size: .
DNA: TGTGCCAGCAGTTTAAACGGACTAGCTCAACTATACGAGCAGTACTTC
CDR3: CASSLNGLAQLYEQYF

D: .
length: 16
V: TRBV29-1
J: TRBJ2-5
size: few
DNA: TGCAGCGTTGAAGAGGTGCTAGCGTGGACGGTTGAGACCCAGTACTTC
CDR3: CSVEEVLAWTVETQYF

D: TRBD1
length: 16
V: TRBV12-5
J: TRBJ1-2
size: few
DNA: TGTGCTAGTGGTGCGCGGACAGGATCTTCTTTCGTGGGCTACACCTTC
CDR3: CASGARTGSSFVGYTF

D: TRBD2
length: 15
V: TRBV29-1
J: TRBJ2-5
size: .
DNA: TGCAGCGTTGCCCCTAGCGGGAGGGCAGAAGAGACCCAGTACTTC
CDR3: CSVAPSGRAEETQYF

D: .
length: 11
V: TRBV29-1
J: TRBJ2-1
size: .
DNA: TGCAGCTTTCGACAGAACAATGAGCAGTTCTTC
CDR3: CSFRQNNEQFF

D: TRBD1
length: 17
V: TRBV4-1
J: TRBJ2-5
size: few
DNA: TGCGCCAGCAGCCAAGGGCGGAGGGACAGGGGCGCGGAGACCCAGTACTTC
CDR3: CASSQGRRDRGAETQYF

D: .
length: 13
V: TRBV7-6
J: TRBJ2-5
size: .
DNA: TGTGCCAGCAGCTTAGGGCAGGATAAGACCCAGTACTTC
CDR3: CASSLGQDKTQYF

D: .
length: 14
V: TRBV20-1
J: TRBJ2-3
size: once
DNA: TGCAGTGCTAGAGCTGATAGCTCACTAGATACGCAGTATTTT
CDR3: CSARADSSLDTQYF

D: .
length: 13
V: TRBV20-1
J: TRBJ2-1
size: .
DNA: TGCAGTGCCCCACGCCCGGGTTACAATGAGCAGTTCTTC
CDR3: CSAPRPGYNEQFF

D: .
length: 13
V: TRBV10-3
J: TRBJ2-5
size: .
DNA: TGTGCCATCAGCGGAGGTCTCCAAGAGACCCAGTACTTC
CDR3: CAISGGLQETQYF

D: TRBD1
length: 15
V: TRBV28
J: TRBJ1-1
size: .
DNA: TGTGCCAGCAGCCGGGACAGGAGACGTAACACTGAAGCTTTCTTT
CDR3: CASSRDRRRNTEAFF

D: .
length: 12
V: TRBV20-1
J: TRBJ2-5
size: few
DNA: TGCAGTGCTAGACCCGATGGCTCTCCCCAGTACTTC
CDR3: CSARPDGSPQYF

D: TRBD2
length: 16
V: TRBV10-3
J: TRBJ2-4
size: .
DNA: TGTGCCATCAGTGAGTCGGCCGGGGGGTCCAAAAACATTCAGTACTTC
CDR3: CAISESAGGSKNIQYF

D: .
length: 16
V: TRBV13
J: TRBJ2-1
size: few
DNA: TGTGCCAGCAGCCCACTCCGACTAGTCCCCTACAATGAGCAGTTCTTC
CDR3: CASSPLRLVPYNEQFF

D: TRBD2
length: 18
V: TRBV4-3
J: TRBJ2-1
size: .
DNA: TGCGCCAGCAGCCTTCGTCCGACTAGCGGACAACGAGGCGATGAGCAGTTCTTC
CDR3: CASSLRPTSGQRGDEQFF

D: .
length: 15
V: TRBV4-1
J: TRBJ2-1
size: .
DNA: TGCGCCAGCAGCCAAGTCTACGCCAGCGGGCTTGAGCAGTTCTTC
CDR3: CASSQVYASGLEQFF